The TCR beta chain under discussion was sequenced for a study of T cell responses to AZD1222 COVID-19 vaccine (dated by TCRdb to about 2021). Study-wide context: Because spike-specific TCR depth and breadth did not differ between the two schedules, AZD1222 recipients who got a second dose at roughly 4 weeks were pooled with those who got a second dose at roughly 12 weeks. Trial participants were enrolled by age into subgroups of 18-55, 56-69 and 70-plus years, and around 140, 26 and 57 TCR-sequenced participants, respectively, were included in these subgroups. A total of about 230 trial participants underwent TCR sequencing, of whom around 200 received two doses of AZD1222 and roughly 25 received two doses of the MenACWY control vaccine.

Comment on this clone: This clone's antigen is unknown. There are no base qualities to consult, and no much larger clone falls within one base.

The CDR3 regions of human TCRbeta chains were analyzed by immunosequencing. Under the source paper's analysis protocol: Repertoire TCRs were checked for matches against a reference library of SARS-CoV-2-specific TCRs that had been generated using the MIRA antigen-specificity platform. Breadth meant the fraction of unique TCRs that were SARS-CoV-2-associated, whereas depth meant the fraction of total T cells that were SARS-CoV-2-associated. Each spike-specific TCR was assigned to its reactive spike region and to a CD4 or CD8 class using the MIRA data. Log10-transformed breadth and depth values were compared by one-way ANOVA with Sidak's multiple comparisons tests. What TCRdb holds here is the immuneACCESS table cut down to in-frame rearrangements. Part of the clones is not present; checked against another copy, under half of the missing clones reflect an unresolved V gene, and the others are unexplained. The DNA gave D and trimming, while V, J and clone size come from that table. The sample table holds around 200,000 clones, of which 80% to 90% were seen once. The leading ten clones occupy 0.45% to 0.55% of the sample.

Looking up the germline V gene (reference sequence) yields CDR1 MNHEY and CDR2 SMNVEV. The CDR3 contains 16 residues, cysteine and phenylalanine counted. CDR3 DNA is the only sequence kept; it has 48 bases, read in frame from the first base. The germline ends are 17 bases apart after V is trimmed by 6 bases and J by 0 bases. The sample's time point label, decoded: baseline before first vaccination. Vaccinee samples came from UK trials COV001 and COV002, including a single-blind randomized controlled phase 2/3 trial of AZD1222 (ChAdOx1 nCoV-19) in healthy adults. For TCRbeta chain sequencing, PBMC samples from trial participants were taken at day 0 and at day 28 after the second dose. On the study overall, not on this receptor specifically: Only 5 to 7 AZD1222 recipients were SARS-CoV-2 seropositive at baseline, limiting conclusions about previously exposed vaccinees. Reportedly, almost half of the unique spike-specific TCRs recognized epitopes lying outside the regions that are mutated in the B.1.351 and B.1.1.7 variants. Because no day 14 peak-response samples were available, repertoires were characterized only after the peak T cell response. Most participants were white British and females outnumbered males, and the authors suggested that clonal diversity may have been underestimated. In the small 56-69-year group, the increase in depth fell short of significance, most likely because of low power. A significant rise in spike-specific TCR breadth and depth was observed after two AZD1222 doses relative to day 0 and relative to MenACWY recipients. The whole spike protein was spanned by vaccine-associated CD4 TCRs, and dominant responses were seen in regions 160-218 and 743-854.

Sequenced here: peripheral blood, sampled on day 0 of AZD1222 vaccination. The receptor comes from an adult in good health. The chain uses TRBV27 and TRBJ1-2; TRBD1 could be the D gene, as 6 bases match. The CDR3 has the sequence CASSPDPPGANYGYTF. Read as DNA, the sequence is TGTGCCAGCAGCCCTGACCCTCCAGGGGCTAACTATGGCTACACCTTC.